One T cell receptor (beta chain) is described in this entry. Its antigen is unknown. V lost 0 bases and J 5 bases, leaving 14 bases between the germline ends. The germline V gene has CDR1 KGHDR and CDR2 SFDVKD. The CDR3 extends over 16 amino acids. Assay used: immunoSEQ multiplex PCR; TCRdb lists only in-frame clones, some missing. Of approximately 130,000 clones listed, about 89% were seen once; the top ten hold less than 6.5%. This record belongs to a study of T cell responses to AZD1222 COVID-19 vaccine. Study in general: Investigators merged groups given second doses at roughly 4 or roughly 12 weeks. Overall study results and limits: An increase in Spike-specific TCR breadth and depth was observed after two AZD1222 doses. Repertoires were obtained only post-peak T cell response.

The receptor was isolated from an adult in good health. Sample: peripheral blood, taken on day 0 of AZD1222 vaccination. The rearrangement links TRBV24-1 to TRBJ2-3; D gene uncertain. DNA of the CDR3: TGTGCCACCAGTGATTTGCCCGGTTGGAGTTTAGATACGCAGTATTTT. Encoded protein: CATSDLPGWSLDTQYF.